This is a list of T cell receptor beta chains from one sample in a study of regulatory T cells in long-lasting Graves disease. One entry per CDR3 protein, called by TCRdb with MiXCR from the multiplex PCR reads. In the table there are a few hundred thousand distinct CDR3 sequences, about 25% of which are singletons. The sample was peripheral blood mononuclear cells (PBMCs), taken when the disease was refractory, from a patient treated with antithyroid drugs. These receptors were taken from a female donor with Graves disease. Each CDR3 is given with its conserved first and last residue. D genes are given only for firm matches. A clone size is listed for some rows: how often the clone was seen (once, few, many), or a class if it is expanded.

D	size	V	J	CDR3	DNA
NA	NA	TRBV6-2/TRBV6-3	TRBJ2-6	CASYTTTVGANVLTF	TGTGCCAGCTATACAACAACGGTAGGGGCCAACGTCCTGACTTTC
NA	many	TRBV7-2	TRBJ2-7	CASSTSGMYEQYF	TGTGCCAGCAGCACGTCAGGGATGTACGAGCAGTACTTC
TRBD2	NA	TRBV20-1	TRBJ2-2	CSASSGQTYTGELFF	TGCAGTGCTTCTAGCGGGCAGACTTACACCGGGGAGCTGTTTTTT
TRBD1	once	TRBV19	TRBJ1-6	CASRLTGTAYNSPLHF	TGTGCCAGTAGATTGACAGGGACGGCCTATAATTCACCCCTCCACTTT
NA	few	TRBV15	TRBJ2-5	CATSRDIVAGTQETQYF	TGTGCCACCAGCAGAGATATTGTTGCGGGGACCCAAGAGACCCAGTACTTC
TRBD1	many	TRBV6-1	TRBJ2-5	CASSQTGTGKETQYF	TGTGCCAGCAGCCAAACCGGGACAGGCAAAGAGACCCAGTACTTC
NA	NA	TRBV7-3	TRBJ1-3	CASSLSPLGGGNTIYF	TGTGCCAGCAGCTTAAGCCCCCTCGGAGGTGGAAACACCATATATTTT
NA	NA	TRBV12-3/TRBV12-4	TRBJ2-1	CASTTHQSSYNEQFF	TGTGCCAGCACCACCCATCAGAGCTCCTACAATGAGCAGTTCTTC
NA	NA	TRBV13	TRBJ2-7	CASSLWGEGSYEQYF	TGTGCCAGCAGCTTATGGGGAGAGGGCTCCTACGAGCAGTACTTC
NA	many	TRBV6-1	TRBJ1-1	CASSAGPEAFF	TGTGCCAGCAGTGCTGGGCCTGAAGCTTTCTTT
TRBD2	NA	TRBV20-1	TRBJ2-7	CSARDHGGRTYSYEQYF	TGCAGTGCTAGAGATCACGGCGGGAGGACCTACTCCTACGAGCAGTACTTC
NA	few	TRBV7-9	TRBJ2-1	CASSHPGHHYNEQFF	TGTGCCAGCAGCCATCCGGGACACCACTACAATGAGCAGTTCTTC
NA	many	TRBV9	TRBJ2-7	CASSVGWGKTYEQYF	TGTGCCAGCAGCGTAGGGTGGGGGAAGACCTACGAGCAGTACTTC
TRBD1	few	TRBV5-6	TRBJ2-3	CASSYDRGRTDTQYF	TGTGCCAGCAGCTACGACAGGGGGCGCACAGATACGCAGTATTTT
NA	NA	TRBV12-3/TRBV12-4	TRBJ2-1	CASSPWDHEQFF	TGTGCCAGCAGTCCGTGGGACCATGAGCAGTTCTTC
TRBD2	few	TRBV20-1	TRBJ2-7	CSARDVASGRGIREQYF	TGCAGTGCTAGAGATGTGGCTAGCGGGAGGGGGATACGCGAGCAGTACTTC
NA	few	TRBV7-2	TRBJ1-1	CASSDWDNMNTEAFF	TGTGCCAGCAGCGACTGGGACAATATGAACACTGAAGCTTTCTTT
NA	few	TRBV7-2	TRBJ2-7	CASSLSRGGEQYF	TGTGCCAGCAGCTTATCAAGGGGGGGAGAGCAGTACTTC
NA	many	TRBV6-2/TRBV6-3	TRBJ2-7	CASSSTILGPYEQYF	TGTGCCAGCAGTTCGACGATCCTGGGCCCCTACGAGCAGTACTTC
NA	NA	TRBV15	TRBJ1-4	CATSRGSGGAGTNEKLFF	TGTGCCACCAGCAGAGGTTCGGGGGGCGCAGGGACTAATGAAAAACTGTTTTTT
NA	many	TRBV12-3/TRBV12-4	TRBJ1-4	CASSLRAGFGKLFF	TGTGCCAGCAGTTTAAGGGCAGGTTTCGGAAAACTGTTTTTT
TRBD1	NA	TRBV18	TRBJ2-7	CASSPGAGGYEQYF	TGTGCCAGCTCACCAGGCGCAGGGGGCTACGAGCAGTACTTC
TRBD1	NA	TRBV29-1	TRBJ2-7	CSVDFTGQGLGEQYF	TGCAGCGTTGACTTTACGGGACAGGGATTGGGAGAGCAGTACTTC
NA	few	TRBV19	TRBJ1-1	CASSLRGGKNTEAFF	TGTGCCAGTAGCCTCCGGGGGGGGAAGAACACTGAAGCTTTCTTT
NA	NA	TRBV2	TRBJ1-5	CASSESLGEGNQPQHF	TGTGCCAGCAGTGAATCATTAGGGGAAGGTAATCAGCCCCAGCATTTT
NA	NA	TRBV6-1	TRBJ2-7	CASSEFQILMTTYEQYF	TGTGCCAGCAGTGAATTCCAGATCCTCATGACAACCTACGAGCAGTACTTC
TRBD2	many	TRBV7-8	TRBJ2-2	CASSPTLAAGSNTGELFF	TGTGCCAGCAGCCCCACACTAGCGGCCGGATCGAACACCGGGGAGCTGTTTTTT
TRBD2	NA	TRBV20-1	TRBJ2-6	CSANLRLAGASSGANVLTF	TGCAGTGCTAACCTACGACTAGCGGGGGCCTCCTCTGGGGCCAACGTCCTGACTTTC
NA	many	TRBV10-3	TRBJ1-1	CAISESDLMNTEAFF	TGTGCCATCAGTGAGTCAGATCTTATGAACACTGAAGCTTTCTTT
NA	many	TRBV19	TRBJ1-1	CASSSHGGTEAFF	TGTGCCAGTAGTTCTCACGGGGGCACTGAAGCTTTCTTT
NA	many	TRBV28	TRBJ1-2	CASSSGAGYGYTF	TGTGCCAGCAGTTCAGGGGCTGGATATGGCTACACCTTC
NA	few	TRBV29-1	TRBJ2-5	CSVGRLGETQYF	TGCAGCGTTGGAAGGCTAGGAGAGACCCAGTACTTC
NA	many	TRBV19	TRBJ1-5	CASRRQSNQPQHF	TGTGCCAGTCGTCGACAGAGCAATCAGCCCCAGCATTTT
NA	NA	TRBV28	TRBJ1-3	CASRQTGSSGNTIYF	TGTGCCAGCAGGCAGACGGGGAGCTCTGGAAACACCATATATTTT
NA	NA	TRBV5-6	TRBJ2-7	CASSGLQVDEQYF	TGTGCCAGCAGCGGCTTGCAGGTGGACGAGCAGTACTTC
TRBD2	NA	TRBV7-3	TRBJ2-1	CASSLRLAGEGNNEQFF	TGTGCCAGCAGCTTGAGGTTAGCGGGAGAAGGCAACAATGAGCAGTTCTTC
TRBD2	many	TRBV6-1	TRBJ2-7	CASSPLAGGTYEQYF	TGTGCCAGCAGCCCGCTAGCGGGAGGAACCTACGAGCAGTACTTC
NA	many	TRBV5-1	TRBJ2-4	CASSAGSSQNIQYF	TGCGCCAGCAGCGCTGGGAGCTCGCAAAACATTCAGTACTTC
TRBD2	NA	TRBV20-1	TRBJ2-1	CSASSWTGGIHNEQFF	TGCAGTGCTAGTTCTTGGACGGGGGGGATCCACAATGAGCAGTTCTTC
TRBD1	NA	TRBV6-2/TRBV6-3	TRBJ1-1	CASSSDSGGGLQAFF	TGTGCCAGCAGTTCGGACTCAGGGGGCGGACTCCAAGCTTTCTTT
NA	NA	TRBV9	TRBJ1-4	CASSVGEGRNEKLFF	TGTGCCAGCAGCGTAGGGGAGGGGCGAAATGAAAAACTGTTTTTT
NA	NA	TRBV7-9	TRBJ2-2	CASSPHRASPTGELFF	TGTGCCAGCAGCCCCCACCGGGCGTCCCCCACCGGGGAGCTGTTTTTT
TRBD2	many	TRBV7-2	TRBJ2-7	CATRGDQSYEQYF	TGTGCCACGCGGGGGGATCAATCCTACGAGCAGTACTTC
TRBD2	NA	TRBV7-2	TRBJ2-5	CASSDRLATETQYF	TGTGCCAGCAGCGACCGACTAGCTACGGAGACCCAGTACTTC
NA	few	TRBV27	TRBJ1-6	CASSSAAQPLHF	TGTGCCAGCAGTTCGGCCGCTCAGCCCCTCCACTTT
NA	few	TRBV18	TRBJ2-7	CASSDRSKYEQYF	TGTGCCAGCTCCGACAGGAGTAAGTACGAGCAGTACTTC
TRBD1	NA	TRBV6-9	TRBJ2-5	CASSSGQGTETQYF	TGTGCCAGCAGTTCAGGACAGGGGACTGAGACCCAGTACTTC
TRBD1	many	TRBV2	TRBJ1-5	CASSGGTGGRNQPQHF	TGTGCCAGCAGTGGAGGGACAGGGGGTCGCAATCAGCCCCAGCATTTT
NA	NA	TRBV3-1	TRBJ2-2	CASSHGARTTTNTGELFF	TGTGCCAGCAGCCACGGGGCAAGGACAACTACGAACACCGGGGAGCTGTTTTTT
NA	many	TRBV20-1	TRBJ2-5	CSATDGQETQYF	TGCAGTGCTACGGACGGCCAAGAGACCCAGTACTTC
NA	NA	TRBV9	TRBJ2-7	CASSVATGDYEQYF	TGTGCCAGCAGCGTAGCTACGGGGGACTACGAGCAGTACTTC
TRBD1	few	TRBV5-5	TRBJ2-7	CASSLTDRGSDYEQYF	TGTGCCAGCAGCTTGACCGACAGGGGATCTGACTACGAGCAGTACTTC
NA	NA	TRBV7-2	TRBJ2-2	CASSSKPWWELFF	TGTGCCAGCAGCTCTAAACCATGGTGGGAGCTGTTTTTT